The T cell receptor beta chain described here comes from a study of T cell responses to AZD1222 COVID-19 vaccine. This CDR3 contains 14 residues. Germline V lookup: CDR1 SGHTA, CDR2 FQGNSA. The V gene lost 1 base and the J gene lost 0 bases, with 6 bases spanning the gap. The method was immunoSEQ multiplex PCR; TCRdb's version includes in-frame clones alone and lacks a portion of them. Here the sample spans roughly 150,000 clones, 80% to 95% being singletons. This clone came up once. The clonotype was recovered from an adult in good health. This chain links TRBV7-2 with TRBJ1-1; D call uncertain. The sample in question was peripheral blood, obtained on day 0 of AZD1222 vaccination. The CDR3: CASSLDWVNTEAFF. CDR3 in DNA: TGTGCCAGCAGCTTAGACTGGGTGAACACTGAAGCTTTCTTT.